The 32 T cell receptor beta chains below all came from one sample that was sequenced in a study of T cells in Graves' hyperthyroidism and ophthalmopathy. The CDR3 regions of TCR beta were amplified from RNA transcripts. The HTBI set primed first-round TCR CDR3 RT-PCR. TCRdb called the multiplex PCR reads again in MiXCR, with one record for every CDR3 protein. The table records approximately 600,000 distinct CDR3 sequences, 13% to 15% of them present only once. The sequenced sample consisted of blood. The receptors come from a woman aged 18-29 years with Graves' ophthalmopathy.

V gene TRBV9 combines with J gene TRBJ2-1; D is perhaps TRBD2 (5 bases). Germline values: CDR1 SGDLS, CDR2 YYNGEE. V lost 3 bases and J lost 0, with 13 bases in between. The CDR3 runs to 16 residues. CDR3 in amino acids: CASSGKAEYSYNEQFF. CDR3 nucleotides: TGTGCCAGCAGCGGAAAAGCGGAGTACTCCTACAATGAGCAGTTCTTC.

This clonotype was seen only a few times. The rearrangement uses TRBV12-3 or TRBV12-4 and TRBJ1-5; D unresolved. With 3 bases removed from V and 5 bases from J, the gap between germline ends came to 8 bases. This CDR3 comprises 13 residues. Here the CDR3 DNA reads TGTGCCAGCAGTTTCGCCCTTTATCAGCCCCAGCATTTT. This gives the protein CASSFALYQPQHF.

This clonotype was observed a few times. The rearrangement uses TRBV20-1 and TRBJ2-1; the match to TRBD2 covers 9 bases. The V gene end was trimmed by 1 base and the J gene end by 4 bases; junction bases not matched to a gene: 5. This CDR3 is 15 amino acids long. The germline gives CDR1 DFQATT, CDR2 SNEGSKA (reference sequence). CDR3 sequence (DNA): TGCAGTGCTAGAGCTCCTAGCGGGATTTACAATGAGCAGTTCTTC. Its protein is CSARAPSGIYNEQFF.

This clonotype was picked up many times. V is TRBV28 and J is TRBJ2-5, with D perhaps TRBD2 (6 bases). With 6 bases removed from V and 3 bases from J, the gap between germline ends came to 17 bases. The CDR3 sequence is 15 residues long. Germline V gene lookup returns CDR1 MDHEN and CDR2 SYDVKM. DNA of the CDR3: TGTGCCAGCAGCCCCTATCCGGGAGCGGAAGAGACCCAGTACTTC. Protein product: CASSPYPGAEETQYF. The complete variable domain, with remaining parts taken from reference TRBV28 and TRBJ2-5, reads DVKVTQSSRYLVKRTGEKVFLECVQDMDHENMFWYRQDPGLGLRLIYFSYDVKMKEKGDIPEGYSVSREKKERFSLILESASTNQTSMYLCASSPYPGAEETQYFGPGTRLLVL.

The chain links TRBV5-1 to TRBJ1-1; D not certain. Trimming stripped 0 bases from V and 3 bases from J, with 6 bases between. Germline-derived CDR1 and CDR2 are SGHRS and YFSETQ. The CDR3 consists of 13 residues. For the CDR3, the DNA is TGCGCCAGCAGCTTGGGTATGGACACTGAAGCTTTCTTT. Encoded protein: CASSLGMDTEAFF.

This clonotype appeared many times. The CDR3 reads CASSSRFKEQYF. In nucleotides, the CDR3 is TGTGCCAGCAGTTCCCGATTTAAGGAGCAGTACTTC. V usage is TRBV6-1 and J usage is TRBJ2-7; D ambiguous. V was shortened by 5 bases and J by 7 bases, with 12 bases between the two germline ends. CDR3 size: 12 residues. Germline V lookup: CDR1 MNHNS, CDR2 SASEGT.

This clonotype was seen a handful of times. The CDR3 sequence: CASSPLTPKGSYEQYF. CDR3 nucleotide sequence: TGTGCCAGCAGCCCCCTCACCCCAAAGGGATCTTACGAGCAGTACTTC. The chain uses TRBV13 and TRBJ2-7, with unresolved D. With 5 bases removed from V and 4 bases from J, the gap between germline ends came to 21 bases. This CDR3 is 16 amino acids long. Germline values: CDR1 PRHDT, CDR2 FYEKMQ (reference sequence).

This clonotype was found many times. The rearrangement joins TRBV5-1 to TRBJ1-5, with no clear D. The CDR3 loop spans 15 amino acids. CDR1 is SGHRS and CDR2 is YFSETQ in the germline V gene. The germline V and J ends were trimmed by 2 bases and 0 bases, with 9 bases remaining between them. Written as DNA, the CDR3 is TGCGCCAGCAGCTTTGACGGCTATAGCAATCAGCCCCAGCATTTT. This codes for CASSFDGYSNQPQHF. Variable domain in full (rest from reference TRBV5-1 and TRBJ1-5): KAGVTQTPRYLIKTRGQQVTLSCSPISGHRSVSWYQQTPGQGLQFLFEYFSETQRNKGNFPGRFSGRQFSNSRSEMNVSTLELGDSALYLCASSFDGYSNQPQHFGDGTRLSIL.

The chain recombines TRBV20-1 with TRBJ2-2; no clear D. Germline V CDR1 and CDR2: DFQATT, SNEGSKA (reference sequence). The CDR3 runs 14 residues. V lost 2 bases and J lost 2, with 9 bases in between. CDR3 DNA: TGCAGTGCTAGATTTGACGGTAACACCGGGGAGCTGTTTTTT. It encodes CSARFDGNTGELFF.

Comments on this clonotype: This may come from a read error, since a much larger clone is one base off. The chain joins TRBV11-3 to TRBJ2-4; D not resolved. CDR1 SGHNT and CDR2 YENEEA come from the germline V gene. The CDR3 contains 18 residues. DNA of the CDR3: TGTGCCAGCAGCTTAGAACCAATTATGTGGGCTGCCAAAAACATTCTGTACTTC. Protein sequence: CASSLEPIMWAAKNILYF.

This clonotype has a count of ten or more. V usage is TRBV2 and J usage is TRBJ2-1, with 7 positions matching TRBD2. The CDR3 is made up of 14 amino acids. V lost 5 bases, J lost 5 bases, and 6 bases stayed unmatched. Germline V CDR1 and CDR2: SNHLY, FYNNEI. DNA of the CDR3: TGTGCCAGCAGTCGAGCGGGATTTAACAATGAGCAGTTCTTC. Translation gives CASSRAGFNNEQFF.

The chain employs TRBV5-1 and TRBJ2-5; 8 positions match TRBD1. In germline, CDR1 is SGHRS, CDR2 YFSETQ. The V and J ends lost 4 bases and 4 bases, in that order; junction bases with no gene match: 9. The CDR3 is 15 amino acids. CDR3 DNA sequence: TGCGCCAGCAGCCCATCAGGGGGCTCGGGAGAGACCCAGTACTTC. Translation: CASSPSGGSGETQYF.

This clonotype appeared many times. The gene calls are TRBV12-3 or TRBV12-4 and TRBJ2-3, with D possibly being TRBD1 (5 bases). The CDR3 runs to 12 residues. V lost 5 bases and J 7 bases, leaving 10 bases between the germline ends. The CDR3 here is CASSKQAHTQYF. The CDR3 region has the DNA TGTGCCAGCAGTAAACAGGCACATACGCAGTATTTT.

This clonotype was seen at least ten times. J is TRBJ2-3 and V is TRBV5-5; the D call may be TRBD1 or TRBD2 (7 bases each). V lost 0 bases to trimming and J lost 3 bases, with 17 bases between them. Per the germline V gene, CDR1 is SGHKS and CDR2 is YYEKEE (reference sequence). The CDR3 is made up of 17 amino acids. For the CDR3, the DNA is TGTGCCAGCAGCTTGGCCGGGGGGACAGCAATTACAGATACGCAGTATTTT. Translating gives CASSLAGGTAITDTQYF.

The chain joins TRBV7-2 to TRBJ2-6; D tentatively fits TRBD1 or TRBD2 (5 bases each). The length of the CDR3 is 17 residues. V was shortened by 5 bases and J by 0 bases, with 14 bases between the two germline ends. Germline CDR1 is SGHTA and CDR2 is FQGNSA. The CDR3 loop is CASSKGRRNSGANVLTF. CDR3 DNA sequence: TGTGCCAGCAGCAAGGGACGCAGGAACTCTGGGGCCAACGTCCTGACTTTC. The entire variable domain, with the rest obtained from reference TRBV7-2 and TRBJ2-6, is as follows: GAGVSQSPSNKVTEKGKDVELRCDPISGHTALYWYRQSLGQGLEFLIYFQGNSAPDKSGLPSDRFSAERTGGSVSTLTIQRTQQEDSAVYLCASSKGRRNSGANVLTFGAGSRLTVL.

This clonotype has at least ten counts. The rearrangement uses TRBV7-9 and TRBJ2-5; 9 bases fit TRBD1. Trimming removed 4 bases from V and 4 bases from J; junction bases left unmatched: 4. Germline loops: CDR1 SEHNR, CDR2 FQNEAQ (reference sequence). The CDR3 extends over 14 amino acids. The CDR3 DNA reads TGTGCCAGCAGCTCGAGACAGGGGGTAGAGACCCAGTACTTC. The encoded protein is CASSSRQGVETQYF.

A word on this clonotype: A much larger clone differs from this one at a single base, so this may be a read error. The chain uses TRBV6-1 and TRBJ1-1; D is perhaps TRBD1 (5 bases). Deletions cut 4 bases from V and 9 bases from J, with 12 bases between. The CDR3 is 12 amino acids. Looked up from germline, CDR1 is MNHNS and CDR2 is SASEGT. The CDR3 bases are TGTGCCAGCAGTGCAGACAGTATGCAAGCTTTCTTT. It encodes CASSADSMQAFF.

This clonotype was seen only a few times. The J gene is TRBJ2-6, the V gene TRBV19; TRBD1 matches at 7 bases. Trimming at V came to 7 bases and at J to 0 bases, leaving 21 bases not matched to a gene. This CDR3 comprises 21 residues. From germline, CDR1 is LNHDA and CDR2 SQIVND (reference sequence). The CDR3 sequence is CASTRLGQVGSFGSGANVLTF. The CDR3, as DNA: TGTGCCAGTACCCGCCTAGGACAGGTCGGATCCTTCGGCTCTGGGGCCAACGTCCTGACTTTC. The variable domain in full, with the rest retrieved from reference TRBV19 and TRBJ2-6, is DGGITQSPKYLFRKEGQNVTLSCEQNLNHDAMYWYRQDPGQGLRLIYYSQIVNDFQKGDIAEGYSVSREKKESFPLTVTSAQKNPTAFYLCASTRLGQVGSFGSGANVLTFGAGSRLTVL.

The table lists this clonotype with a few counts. The CDR3 region is CASSQVARGTQNIQYF. In DNA form, the CDR3 reads TGCGCCAGCAGCCAAGTTGCGAGGGGGACCCAAAACATTCAGTACTTC. This chain links TRBV4-3 with TRBJ2-4; D possibly corresponds to TRBD1 (6 bases). CDR1 is LGHNA and CDR2 is YSLEER in the germline V gene. The CDR3 extends over 16 amino acids. Trimming left V 1 base short and J 5 bases short, with 15 bases between.

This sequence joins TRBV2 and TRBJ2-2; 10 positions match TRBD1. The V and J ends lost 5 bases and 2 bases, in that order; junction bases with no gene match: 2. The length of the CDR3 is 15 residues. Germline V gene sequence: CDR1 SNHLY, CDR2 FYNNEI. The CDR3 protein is CASSRDRGNTGELFF. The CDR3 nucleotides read TGTGCCAGCAGTCGGGACAGGGGAAACACCGGGGAGCTGTTTTTT.

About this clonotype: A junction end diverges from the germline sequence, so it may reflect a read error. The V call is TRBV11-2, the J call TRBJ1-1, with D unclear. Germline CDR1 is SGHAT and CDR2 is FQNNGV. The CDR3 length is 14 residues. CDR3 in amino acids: CASSRPTASPEAFF. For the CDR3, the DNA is TGCGCCAGCAGCCGCCCTACAGCGAGTCCTGAAGCTTTCTTT.

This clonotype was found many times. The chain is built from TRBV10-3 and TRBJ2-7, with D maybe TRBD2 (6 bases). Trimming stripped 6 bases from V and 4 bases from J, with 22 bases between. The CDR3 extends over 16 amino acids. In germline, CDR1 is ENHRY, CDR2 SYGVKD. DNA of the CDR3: TGTGCCATCAGGAGCGCGGGGCCGAGGGGATTTTACGAGCAGTACTTC. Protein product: CAIRSAGPRGFYEQYF.

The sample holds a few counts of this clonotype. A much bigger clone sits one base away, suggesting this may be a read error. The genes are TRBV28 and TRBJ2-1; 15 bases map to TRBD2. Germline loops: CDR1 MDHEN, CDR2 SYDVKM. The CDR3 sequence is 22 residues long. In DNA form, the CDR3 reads TGTGCCAGCAGTGCCGGGACAGTGCGGAGGACTAGCGGGAGGGCCTCCTACAATGAGCAGTCCTTC. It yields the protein CASSAGTVRRTSGRASYNEQSF.

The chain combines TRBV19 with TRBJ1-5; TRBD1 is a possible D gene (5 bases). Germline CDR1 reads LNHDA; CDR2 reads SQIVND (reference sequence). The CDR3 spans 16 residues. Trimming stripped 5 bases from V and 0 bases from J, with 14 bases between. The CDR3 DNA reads TGTGCCAGTAGTCGGTCATCGACAGCTAGCAATCAGCCCCAGCATTTT. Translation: CASSRSSTASNQPQHF.

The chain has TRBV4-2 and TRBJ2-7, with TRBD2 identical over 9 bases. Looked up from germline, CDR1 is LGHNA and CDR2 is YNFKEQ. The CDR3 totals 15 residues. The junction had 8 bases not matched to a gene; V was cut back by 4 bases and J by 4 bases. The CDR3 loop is CASSPYSGSGYEQYF. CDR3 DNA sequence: TGTGCCAGCAGCCCGTATAGCGGGAGTGGGTACGAGCAGTACTTC.

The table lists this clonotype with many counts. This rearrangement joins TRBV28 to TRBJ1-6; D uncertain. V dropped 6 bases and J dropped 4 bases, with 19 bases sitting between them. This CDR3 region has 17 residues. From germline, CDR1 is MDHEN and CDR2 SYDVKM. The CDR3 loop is CASRLRRGPPYNSPLHF. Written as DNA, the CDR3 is TGTGCCAGCAGACTTCGCCGAGGGCCCCCTTATAATTCACCCCTCCACTTT.

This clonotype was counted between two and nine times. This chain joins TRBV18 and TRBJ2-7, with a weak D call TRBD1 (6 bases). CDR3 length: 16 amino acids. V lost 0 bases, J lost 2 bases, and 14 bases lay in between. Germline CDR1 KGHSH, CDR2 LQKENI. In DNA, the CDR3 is TGTGCCAGCTCACCACCCCAGGGGCGAACCCCCTACGAGCAGTACTTC. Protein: CASSPPQGRTPYEQYF.

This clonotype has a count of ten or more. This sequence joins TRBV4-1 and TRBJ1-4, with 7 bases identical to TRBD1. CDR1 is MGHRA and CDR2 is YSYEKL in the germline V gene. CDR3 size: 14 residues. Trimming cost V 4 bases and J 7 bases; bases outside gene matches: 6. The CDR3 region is CASSPGGSGEKLFF. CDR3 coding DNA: TGCGCCAGCAGCCCAGGGGGGAGTGGTGAAAAACTGTTTTTT.

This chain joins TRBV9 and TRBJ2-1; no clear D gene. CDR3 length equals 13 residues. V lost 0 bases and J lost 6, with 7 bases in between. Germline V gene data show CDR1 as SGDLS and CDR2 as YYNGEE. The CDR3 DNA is TGTGCCAGCAGCGTAGGGCGTGGCAATGAGCAGTTCTTC. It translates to CASSVGRGNEQFF.

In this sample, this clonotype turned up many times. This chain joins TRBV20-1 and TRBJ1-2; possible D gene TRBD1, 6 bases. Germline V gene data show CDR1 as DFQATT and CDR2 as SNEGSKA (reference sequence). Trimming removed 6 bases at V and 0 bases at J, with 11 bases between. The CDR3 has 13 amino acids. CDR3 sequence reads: CSAEQGANYGYTF. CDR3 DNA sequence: TGCAGTGCCGAACAGGGAGCTAACTATGGCTACACCTTC.

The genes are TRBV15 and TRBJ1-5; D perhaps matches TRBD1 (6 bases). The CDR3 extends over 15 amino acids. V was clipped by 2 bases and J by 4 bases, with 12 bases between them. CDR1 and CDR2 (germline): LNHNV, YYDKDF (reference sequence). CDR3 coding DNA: TGTGCCACCAGCAGATATCCGACAGGAAATCAGCCCCAGCATTTT. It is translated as CATSRYPTGNQPQHF.

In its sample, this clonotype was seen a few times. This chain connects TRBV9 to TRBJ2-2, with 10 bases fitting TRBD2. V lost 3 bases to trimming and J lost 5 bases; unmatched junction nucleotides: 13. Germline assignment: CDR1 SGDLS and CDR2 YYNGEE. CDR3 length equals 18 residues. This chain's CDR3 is CASSEPSGSQFGTGELFF. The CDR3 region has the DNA TGTGCCAGCAGCGAGCCTAGCGGGAGTCAGTTCGGGACCGGGGAGCTGTTTTTT.